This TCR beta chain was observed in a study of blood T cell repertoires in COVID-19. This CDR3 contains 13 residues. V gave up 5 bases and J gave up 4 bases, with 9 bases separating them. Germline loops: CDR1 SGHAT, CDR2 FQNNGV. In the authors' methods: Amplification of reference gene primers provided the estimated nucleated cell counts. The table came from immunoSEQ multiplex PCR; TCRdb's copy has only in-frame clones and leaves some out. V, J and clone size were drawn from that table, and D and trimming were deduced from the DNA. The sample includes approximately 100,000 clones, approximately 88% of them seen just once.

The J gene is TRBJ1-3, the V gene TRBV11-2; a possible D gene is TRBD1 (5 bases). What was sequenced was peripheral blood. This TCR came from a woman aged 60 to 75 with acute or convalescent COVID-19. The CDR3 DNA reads TGTGCCAGCAGCATCGGGGGAGGAAACACCATATATTTT. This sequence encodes CASSIGGGNTIYF.